Presented here are 29 T cell receptor beta chains from one specimen sequenced in a study of blood T cell repertoires in COVID-19. TCRdb's copy holds only in-frame clones and misses some; the assay was immunoSEQ multiplex PCR. The sample includes a few hundred thousand clones, approximately 86% of them seen just once. Sequenced input: peripheral blood. Receptor source: a woman aged 55-70 years with COVID-19, enrolled during active disease.

The chain carries TRBV4-2 and TRBJ2-3; D perhaps matches TRBD2 (5 bases). Germline CDR1 and CDR2: LGHNA and YNFKEQ. The CDR3 contains 15 residues. Trimming cost V 4 bases and J 1 base, with 12 bases left between them. The CDR3 sequence is CASSPLLVGTDTQYF. The CDR3 nucleotides read TGTGCCAGCAGCCCGTTACTAGTTGGCACAGATACGCAGTATTTT.

The chain couples TRBV9 to TRBJ2-5, with D hard to call. The CDR3 runs to 12 residues. Germline V gene sequence: CDR1 SGDLS, CDR2 YYNGEE. Between the trimmed V and J ends, which lost 3 bases and 9 bases, there was a span of 12 bases. The CDR3 region has the DNA TGTGCCAGCAGCGGGAACCCTGGAGCCCAGTACTTC. Its translation is CASSGNPGAQYF.

This chain uses TRBV18 with TRBJ1-2; tentative D call: TRBD1 (6 bases). This CDR3 comprises 17 residues. The V gene lost 6 bases and the J gene lost 2 bases, with 22 bases spanning the gap. From germline, CDR1 is KGHSH and CDR2 LQKENI. The CDR3 DNA sequence: TGTGCCAGCTCTCAAGTGGCCTTGGGGGCCGCAAACTATGGCTACACCTTC. Protein product: CASSQVALGAANYGYTF.

This clone was seen once. This chain links TRBV9 with TRBJ2-3; 7 positions agree with TRBD1. The CDR3 loop spans 15 amino acids. CDR1 is SGDLS and CDR2 is YYNGEE in the germline V gene. V lost 3 bases, J lost 4 bases, and 8 bases stayed unmatched. The CDR3 sequence: CASSARQGSPDTQYF. CDR3 in DNA: TGTGCCAGCAGCGCCCGACAGGGTTCCCCAGATACGCAGTATTTT.

The gene calls are TRBV9 and TRBJ2-3; D is perhaps TRBD2 (6 bases). Trimming removed 1 base from V and 5 bases from J, with 20 bases in between. The CDR3 contains 17 residues. Germline V gene lookup returns CDR1 SGDLS and CDR2 YYNGEE. CDR3 amino acids: CASSVTGVGLAGDTQYF. The CDR3 DNA reads as TGTGCCAGCAGCGTAACGGGGGTCGGGCTAGCAGGAGATACGCAGTATTTT. Supplemented by reference TRBV9 and TRBJ2-3, the full variable domain reads DSGVTQTPKHLITATGQRVTLRCSPRSGDLSVYWYQQSLDQGLQFLIQYYNGEERAKGNILERFSAQQFPDLHSELNLSSLELGDSALYFCASSVTGVGLAGDTQYFGPGTRLTVL.

The V call is TRBV4-1, the J call TRBJ2-7; TRBD2 aligns across 12 bases. The V gene's germline CDR1 is MGHRA and CDR2 YSYEKL. With V trimmed by 0 bases and J by 4 bases, 1 base remained unmatched. This CDR3 contains 15 residues. CDR3 sequence reads: CASSQDTSGRYEQYF. CDR3 nucleotides: TGCGCCAGCAGCCAAGATACTAGCGGGAGGTACGAGCAGTACTTC.

The gene calls are TRBV28 and TRBJ2-5; maybe TRBD2 (5 bases). CDR3 length equals 11 residues. V lost 6 bases to trimming and J lost 10 bases, with 12 bases between them. Per germline, CDR1 MDHEN and CDR2 SYDVKM. The CDR3 loop is CASRTTRSQYF. The CDR3 DNA reads as TGTGCCAGCAGGACCACTAGAAGCCAGTACTTC.

The chain employs TRBV5-1 and TRBJ1-5; tentatively, D is TRBD1 (6 bases). The CDR3 runs to 14 residues. From germline, CDR1 is SGHRS and CDR2 YFSETQ. Between the trimmed V and J ends, which lost 0 bases and 5 bases, there was a span of 9 bases. This CDR3 reads CASSLASGDQPQHF. The CDR3 DNA reads TGCGCCAGCAGCTTGGCGTCAGGGGATCAGCCCCAGCATTTT.

This chain links TRBV6-5 with TRBJ2-7; 10 nucleotides line up with TRBD1. Trimming removed 8 bases from V and 1 base from J; junction bases left unmatched: 8. The CDR3 sequence is 15 residues long. Per the germline V gene, CDR1 is MNHEY and CDR2 is SVGAGI. CDR3 sequence: CASGPPGQGSYEQYF. Written as DNA, the CDR3 is TGTGCCAGCGGCCCTCCGGGACAGGGGTCCTACGAGCAGTACTTC.

The gene calls are TRBV7-3 and TRBJ2-4; 9 nucleotides align to TRBD1. Germline assignment: CDR1 SGHTA and CDR2 FQGTGA. The CDR3 totals 17 residues. The V and J ends lost 5 bases and 1 base, in that order; junction bases with no gene match: 9. This CDR3 is CASSVTPGQGAKNIQYF. The CDR3 DNA is TGTGCCAGCAGCGTGACGCCGGGACAGGGTGCCAAAAACATTCAGTACTTC.

The V gene is TRBV9, the J gene TRBJ1-1; D is possibly TRBD1 (6 bases). Trimming took 4 bases from V and 4 from J, leaving 17 bases between them. CDR1 is SGDLS, CDR2 YYNGEE, per germline. The CDR3 has 15 amino acids. In nucleotides, the CDR3 is TGTGCCAGCAGCCTCGGACACTCAGGGGCCACTGAAGCTTTCTTT. Its protein is CASSLGHSGATEAFF. Variable domain in full (rest from reference TRBV9 and TRBJ1-1): DSGVTQTPKHLITATGQRVTLRCSPRSGDLSVYWYQQSLDQGLQFLIQYYNGEERAKGNILERFSAQQFPDLHSELNLSSLELGDSALYFCASSLGHSGATEAFFGQGTRLTVV.

V gene TRBV11-2 combines with J gene TRBJ2-7; 8 bases agree with TRBD2. From germline, CDR1 is SGHAT and CDR2 FQNNGV. With V trimmed by 1 base and J by 8 bases, 16 bases remained unmatched. The CDR3 sequence is 17 residues long. CDR3 sequence: CASSLVWSTSASSKQYF. CDR3 in DNA: TGTGCCAGCAGCTTAGTTTGGTCGACTAGCGCCTCCTCTAAGCAGTACTTC.

This chain links TRBV21-1 with TRBJ2-1; the D call TRBD2 from the table was never checked on the DNA. TRBV21-1 is reported as a pseudogene. This CDR3 has 14 residues. CDR3 coding DNA: TGTGCCAGCAGCAAAGTGCCGGGAGGGAATGAGCAGTTCTTC. Translation gives CASSKVPGGNEQFF.

The chain combines TRBV5-4 with TRBJ2-1, with 12 bases matching TRBD2. CDR1 and CDR2 from the germline V gene are SGHNT and YYREEE (reference sequence). With 2 bases clipped from V and 5 bases from J, the junction kept 5 bases outside the gene matches. This CDR3 comprises 16 residues. This CDR3 is CASSFPTSGSHNEQFF. CDR3 coding DNA: TGTGCCAGCAGCTTCCCGACTAGCGGGAGCCACAATGAGCAGTTCTTC.

The chain couples TRBV4-3 to TRBJ2-5; the match to TRBD2 covers 8 bases. The CDR3 covers 17 residues. V was clipped by 0 bases and J by 5 bases; unmatched bases: 11. Germline-derived CDR1 and CDR2 are LGHNA and YSLEER. The CDR3 loop reads CASSQDRGGAGVETQYF. The CDR3 bases are TGCGCCAGCAGCCAAGACCGGGGGGGAGCGGGAGTTGAGACCCAGTACTTC.

CDR3 protein: CASSYSLTGRTGELFF. CDR3 bases: TGTGCCAGCAGTTACTCGTTGACAGGGAGGACCGGGGAGCTGTTTTTT. The chain joins TRBV6-5 to TRBJ2-2; a possible D gene is TRBD1 (7 bases). CDR1 and CDR2 from the germline V gene are MNHEY and SVGAGI. The germline V and J ends were trimmed by 0 bases and 5 bases, with 13 bases remaining between them. CDR3 length equals 16 residues.

To note about this clone: The same CDR3 also results from other DNA sequences found in this sample. The chain uses TRBV4-3 and TRBJ2-7, with 11 bases aligning to TRBD2. Germline assignment: CDR1 LGHNA and CDR2 YSLEER. CDR3 size: 15 residues. V trimming: 1 base; J trimming: 2 bases; junction bases outside the gene matches: 1. CDR3 residues: CASSQGLAGTYEQYF. The CDR3 coding sequence is TGCGCCAGCAGCCAAGGACTAGCGGGAACCTACGAGCAGTACTTC.

The chain recombines TRBV7-3 with TRBJ2-5; 8 bases line up with TRBD1. Losses at the gene ends were 0 bases for V and 5 bases for J; bases not matched to a gene: 5. Germline CDR1 is SGHTA and CDR2 is FQGTGA. The CDR3 covers 15 residues. CDR3 sequence (DNA): TGTGCCAGCAGCTTAACGGACAGGGTGGGGGAGACCCAGTACTTC. This sequence encodes CASSLTDRVGETQYF. The full variable domain, rest sourced from reference TRBV7-3 and TRBJ2-5, is GAGVSQTPSNKVTEKGKYVELRCDPISGHTALYWYRQSLGQGPEFLIYFQGTGAADDSGLPNDRFFAVRPEGSVSTLKIQRTERGDSAVYLCASSLTDRVGETQYFGPGTRLLVL.

The table lists this clone with a count of one. V is TRBV6-5 and J is TRBJ1-1, with D possibly matching TRBD1 (5 bases). CDR3 size: 15 residues. V shed 0 bases and J shed 7 bases, with 15 bases lying between them. The germline CDR1 and CDR2 sequences are MNHEY and SVGAGI. CDR3: CASSYSLRGSSEAFF. The CDR3, as DNA: TGTGCCAGCAGTTACTCGTTAAGGGGATCTAGTGAAGCTTTCTTT.

This clone was found a few times. The V gene is TRBV18, the J gene TRBJ1-1; D is unclear. Per germline, CDR1 KGHSH and CDR2 LQKENI. This CDR3 comprises 12 residues. V lost 3 bases and J 1 base, leaving 3 bases between the germline ends. The DNA for the CDR3 is TGTGCCAGCTCACCCAGGAACACTGAAGCTTTCTTT. Amino acid sequence: CASSPRNTEAFF.

The chain joins TRBV6-5 to TRBJ1-5; TRBD1 matches 9 bases. This CDR3 is 15 amino acids long. Germline values: CDR1 MNHEY, CDR2 SVGAGI. V shed 6 bases and J 7 bases; nucleotides not matched to a gene: 10. In nucleotides, the CDR3 is TGTGCCAGCAGGCGTACAGGGGGCGCGGGCCAGCCCCAGCATTTT. Protein sequence: CASRRTGGAGQPQHF.

This clone has only a few counts. V and J are TRBV19 and TRBJ1-2; D unresolved. Germline V gene lookup returns CDR1 LNHDA and CDR2 SQIVND (reference sequence). V shed 4 bases and J shed 4 bases, with 16 bases lying between them. The CDR3 spans 15 residues. CDR3 nucleotide sequence: TGTGCCAGTAGTAGCGGGTTTCCTCCCCTCTATGGCTACACCTTC. It translates to CASSSGFPPLYGYTF.

The chain links TRBV7-8 to TRBJ1-2; 7 positions agree with TRBD1. CDR1 and CDR2 from the germline V gene are SGHVS and FQNEAQ. This CDR3 comprises 13 residues. Trimming at V came to 4 bases and at J to 2 bases, leaving 1 base not matched to a gene. The CDR3 nucleotides read TGTGCCAGCAGCTCGACAGGGAACTATGGCTACACCTTC. As protein: CASSSTGNYGYTF.

This chain's CDR3 is CASSPLLSTDTQYF. The CDR3 DNA is TGTGCCAGCTCACCACTCCTTAGCACAGATACGCAGTATTTT. The J gene is TRBJ2-3, the V gene TRBV18; D unresolved. The germline V gene encodes CDR1 KGHSH and CDR2 LQKENI. The V end was cut by 1 base, the J end by 0 bases, with 5 bases between. The CDR3 length is 14 residues.

The V gene is TRBV30, the J gene TRBJ2-5; 7 nucleotides line up with TRBD2. The germline gives CDR1 GTSNPN, CDR2 SVGIG (reference sequence). The CDR3 has 14 residues. J gave up 2 bases and V 1 base, and 4 bases lay outside the gene matches. CDR3 nucleotide sequence: TGTGCCTGGAGTGGGCTAGCGGCGCAAGAGACCCAGTACTTC. It translates to CAWSGLAAQETQYF.

Notes on this clone: Other DNA sequences in the sample encode the same CDR3. The V gene is TRBV5-1, the J gene TRBJ2-3, with D maybe TRBD1 (6 bases). CDR1 is SGHRS and CDR2 is YFSETQ in the germline V gene. V was trimmed by 4 bases and J by 1 base, leaving 10 bases between them. The CDR3 has 14 amino acids. The CDR3 DNA is TGCGCCAGCAGCAGCTCAGGGGGCACAGATACGCAGTATTTT. This codes for CASSSSGGTDTQYF.

In the case of this clone: Germline and junction disagree at one end, which may indicate a read error. The chain couples TRBV6-6 to TRBJ1-1; tentatively, D is TRBD1 (5 bases). Per germline, CDR1 MNHNY and CDR2 SVGAGI (reference sequence). The CDR3 has 16 amino acids. In DNA, the CDR3 is TGTGCCAGCAGTTACTCTTCGGGGGGGTTGAATACTGAAGCTTTCTTT. Its translation is CASSYSSGGLNTEAFF.

This sequence joins TRBV9 and TRBJ1-3, with D unresolved. The ends were cut back, 4 bases at V and 3 bases at J, with 8 bases in the middle. Germline V gene lookup returns CDR1 SGDLS and CDR2 YYNGEE. This CDR3 comprises 13 residues. CDR3 nucleotide sequence: TGTGCCAGCAGCAAAAGGAGTGGAAACACCATATATTTT. This gives the protein CASSKRSGNTIYF.

The chain has TRBV7-8 and TRBJ1-5, with D possibly matching TRBD1 (5 bases). Germline lookup yields CDR1 SGHVS and CDR2 FQNEAQ. This CDR3 is 17 amino acids long. V lost 2 bases, J lost 0 bases, and 14 bases lay in between. The DNA of the CDR3 is TGTGCCAGCAGCTTAAGCGGGGGACCGTATAGCAATCAGCCCCAGCATTTT. Translated: CASSLSGGPYSNQPQHF.